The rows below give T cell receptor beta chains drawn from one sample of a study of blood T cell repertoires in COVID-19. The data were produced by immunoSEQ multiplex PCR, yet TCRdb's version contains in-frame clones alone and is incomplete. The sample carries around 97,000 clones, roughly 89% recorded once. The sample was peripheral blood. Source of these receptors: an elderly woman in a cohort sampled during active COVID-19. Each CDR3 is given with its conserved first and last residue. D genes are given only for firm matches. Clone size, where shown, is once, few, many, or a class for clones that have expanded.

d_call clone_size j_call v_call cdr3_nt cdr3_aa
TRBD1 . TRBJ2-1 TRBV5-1 TGCGCCAGCAGCACGGGACAGCCGAGCTCCTACAATGAGCAGTTCTTC CASSTGQPSSYNEQFF
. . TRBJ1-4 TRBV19 TGTGCCAGTAACTGGGGGGTTAATGAAAAACTGTTTTTT CASNWGVNEKLFF
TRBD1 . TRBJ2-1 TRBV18 TGTGCCAGCTCGGGACAGATCTACAATGAGCAGTTCTTC CASSGQIYNEQFF
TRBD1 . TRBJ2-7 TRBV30 TGTGCCTGGAGTCCAACTCCGGGACAGGGGGCTTACGAGCAGTACTTC CAWSPTPGQGAYEQYF
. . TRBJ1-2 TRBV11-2 TGTGCCAGCAGGCAAACCGATGCAGGGGACTATGGCTACACCTTC CASRQTDAGDYGYTF
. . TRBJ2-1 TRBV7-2 TGTGCCAGCAGCTTAGTACGAGGCACTAACAATGAGCAGTTCTTC CASSLVRGTNNEQFF
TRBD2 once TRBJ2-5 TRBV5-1 TGCGCCAGCAGCTTGGGGGGAGGGCCCGGACAAGAGACCCAGTACTTC CASSLGGGPGQETQYF
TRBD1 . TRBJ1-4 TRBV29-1 TGCAGCGGGGGACAGGGGGGTGAAAAACTGTTTTTT CSGGQGGEKLFF
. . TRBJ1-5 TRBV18 TGTGCCAGCTCACCACTCTTAAATCAGCCCCAGCATTTT CASSPLLNQPQHF
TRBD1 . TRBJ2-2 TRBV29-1 TGCAGCGTTCTAAGGGGGCCTGCTGGGGAGCTGTTTTTT CSVLRGPAGELFF
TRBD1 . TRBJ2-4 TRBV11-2 TGTGCCAGCAGCTTAAGAGACAGGGCGGAAAACATTCAGTACTTC CASSLRDRAENIQYF
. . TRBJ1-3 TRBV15 TGTGCCACCAGCAGAGCGGGGGAAGGTATTGGAAACACCATATATTTT CATSRAGEGIGNTIYF
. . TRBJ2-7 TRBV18 TGTGCCAGCTCACCACGAAACAGGGTGTACGAGCAGTACTTC CASSPRNRVYEQYF
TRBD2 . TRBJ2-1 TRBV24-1 TGTGCCACCAGTAAGCGGGAGGCCTATGAGCAGTTCTTC CATSKREAYEQFF
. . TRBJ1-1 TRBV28 TGTGCCAGCAGTCGTGCCGGACAGCCCATGAACACTGAAGCTTTCTTT CASSRAGQPMNTEAFF
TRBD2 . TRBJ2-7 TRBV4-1 TGCGCCAGCAGCCAAGAACGGACTAGCGAGACCTACGAGCAGTACTTC CASSQERTSETYEQYF
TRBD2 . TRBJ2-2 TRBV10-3 TGTGCCATCAGTTCAGCGGGGGGGCAGGCCGGGGAGCTGTTTTTT CAISSAGGQAGELFF
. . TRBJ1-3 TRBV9 TGTGCCAGCAGCCAGACGGGGGGGACTGGAAACACCATATATTTT CASSQTGGTGNTIYF
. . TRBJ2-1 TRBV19 TGTGCCAGTAGTATAGGCGGTTTCAAAACCAATGAGCAGTTCTTC CASSIGGFKTNEQFF
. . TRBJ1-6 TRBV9 TGTGCCAGCAGCGGACAGGAGATCTATAATTCACCCCTCCACTTT CASSGQEIYNSPLHF
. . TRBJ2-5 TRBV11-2 TGTGCCAGCAGCCCGGACAGCCATTACCAAGAGACCCAGTACTTC CASSPDSHYQETQYF
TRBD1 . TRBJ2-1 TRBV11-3 TGTGCCAGCAGCTTAGAGGACAGGGGTTTCAATGAGCAGTTCTTC CASSLEDRGFNEQFF
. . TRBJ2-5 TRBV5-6 TGTGCCAGCGCCGTGAGGGAGACCCAGTACTTC CASAVRETQYF
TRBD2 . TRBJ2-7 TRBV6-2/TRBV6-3 TGTGCCAGCAGCCAGCTTTTAGGTAGCGGGGGGTTAACCTACGAGCAGTACTTC CASSQLLGSGGLTYEQYF
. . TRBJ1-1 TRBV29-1 TGCAGCGGGCGGACAGTCATGAACACTGAAGCTTTCTTT CSGRTVMNTEAFF
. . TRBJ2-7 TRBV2 TGTGCCAGCGCCAGAGGAGCCTACGAGCAGTACTTC CASARGAYEQYF
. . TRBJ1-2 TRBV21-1 TGTGCCAGCAGCTCAAGGACAGAGCCGAATTCCTTTAACTATGGCTACACCTTC CASSSRTEPNSFNYGYTF
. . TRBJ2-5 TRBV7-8 TGTGCCAGCAGCCTCCGTTCGGGGATCCAGTACTTC CASSLRSGIQYF
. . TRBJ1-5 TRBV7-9 TGTGCCAGCAGCTTGGGGCAGGTCCAGCATTTT CASSLGQVQHF
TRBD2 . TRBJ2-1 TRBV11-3 TGTGCCAGCAGCTTAGCGGGGACTAGCGGAGGCTACAATGAGCAGTTCTTC CASSLAGTSGGYNEQFF
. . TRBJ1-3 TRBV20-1 TGCAGTGCTAGTCCATCTACCCACTCTGGAAACACCATATATTTT CSASPSTHSGNTIYF
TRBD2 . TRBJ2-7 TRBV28 TGTGCCAGCAGCTTTGAGACTAGCGGATACGAGCAGTACTTC CASSFETSGYEQYF
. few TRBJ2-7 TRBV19 TGTGCCAGTAGTACGCTCCACTCCGGACGGGGGTCTGCCTACGAGCAGTACTTC CASSTLHSGRGSAYEQYF
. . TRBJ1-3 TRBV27 TGTGCCAGCAGGAAACAAAGCTCTGGAAACACCATATATTTT CASRKQSSGNTIYF
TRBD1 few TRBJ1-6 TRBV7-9 TGTGCCAGCAGCTTCCGGACAGGGGATTATAATTCACCCCTCCACTTT CASSFRTGDYNSPLHF
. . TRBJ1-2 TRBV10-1 TGCGCCAGCAGTGAGTCCGGGGTACATGGCTACACCTTC CASSESGVHGYTF
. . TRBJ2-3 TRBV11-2 TGTGCCAGCAGCTTAAGACGGACGGGGGATAGCACAGATACGCAGTATTTT CASSLRRTGDSTDTQYF
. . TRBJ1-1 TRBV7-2 TGTGCCAGCAGCCAGGGGCGCGACACTGAAGCTTTCTTT CASSQGRDTEAFF
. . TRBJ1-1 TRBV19 TGTGCCAGTAGTATAAATCAAATCACTGAAGCTTTCTTT CASSINQITEAFF
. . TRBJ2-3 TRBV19 TGTGCCAGTAGGGACAGCCCTAGCACAGATACGCAGTATTTT CASRDSPSTDTQYF
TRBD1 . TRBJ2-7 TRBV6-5 TGTGCCAGCAGTCCTCGACAGGGGGCGCCCTACGAGCAGTACTTC CASSPRQGAPYEQYF
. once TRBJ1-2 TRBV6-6 TGTGCCAGCAGTTACACAGGGTCGGGCAATGGCTACACCTTC CASSYTGSGNGYTF
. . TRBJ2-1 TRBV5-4 TGTGCCAGCAGCTCCCGTGGGAGCACCAGCTCCTACAATGAGCAGTTCTTC CASSSRGSTSSYNEQFF
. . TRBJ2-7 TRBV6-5 TGTGCCAGCACTATCTACGAGCAGTACTTC CASTIYEQYF
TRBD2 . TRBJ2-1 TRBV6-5 TGTGCCAGCATTCGGGCTAGCGGGGCGCACAATGAGCAGTTCTTC CASIRASGAHNEQFF
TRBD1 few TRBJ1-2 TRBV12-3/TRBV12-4 TGTGCCAGCAGCCGAGGGACAGCCTATGGCTACACCTTC CASSRGTAYGYTF
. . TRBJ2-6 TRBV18 TGTGCCAGCTCCACGGGAGGGGGCCTCGGGGCCAACGTCCTGACTTTC CASSTGGGLGANVLTF
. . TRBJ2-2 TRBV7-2 TGTGCCAGCAGCTTAAGCAGGGCGAGGAGGGAGCTGTTTTTT CASSLSRARRELFF
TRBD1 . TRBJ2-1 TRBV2 TGTGCCAGTAGGGACAGGGGGTATTCCTACAATGAGCAGTTCTTC CASRDRGYSYNEQFF
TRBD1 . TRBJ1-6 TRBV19 TGTGCCACAACTACAGGGGGGTCCTATAATTCACCCCTCCACTTT CATTTGGSYNSPLHF
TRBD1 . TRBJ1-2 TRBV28 TGTGCCAGCAGGGAGTGGACGGGACAGAACTATGGCTACACCTTC CASREWTGQNYGYTF
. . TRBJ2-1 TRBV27 TGTGCCAGCAGTTCCTCCACCCTTAGAGGCAACGAGCAGTTCTTC CASSSSTLRGNEQFF
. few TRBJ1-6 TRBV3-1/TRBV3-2 TGTGCCAGCAGCCAAGATTACAGGTATAATTCACCCCTCCACTTT CASSQDYRYNSPLHF
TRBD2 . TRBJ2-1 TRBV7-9 TGTGCCAGCAGCCAGATAGCGGGAACCAGCAATGAGCAGTTCTTC CASSQIAGTSNEQFF
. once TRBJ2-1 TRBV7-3 TGTGCCAGCAGCTCCGGGACAAAGACCTACAATGAGCAGTTCTTC CASSSGTKTYNEQFF